A selection of T cell receptor beta chains follows, all from one sample in a study of blood T cell repertoires in COVID-19. Profiled with immunoSEQ multiplex PCR; TCRdb holds only in-frame clones, not every one. This sample has 60,000 to 70,000 clones; less than 90% occur once, and the top ten carry 7.5% to 9%. The sequencing input was peripheral blood. These receptors originate from a man aged 45-65 years with active COVID-19. Both conserved end residues are part of each CDR3. D genes are given only for firm matches. Clone size is stated in some rows and not others, as once, few, many or a class when expanded.

TRBJ2-7 | TRBD1 | TRBV27 | few | TGTGCCAGCAGGCCATTGGACAGGGGATACGAGCAGTACTTC | CASRPLDRGYEQYF
TRBJ2-1 | - | TRBV7-2 | once | TGTGCCAGCAGCGCGAATGAAGTCCCCTACAATGAGCAGTTCTTC | CASSANEVPYNEQFF
TRBJ2-7 | TRBD2 | TRBV4-1 | - | TGCGCCAGCAGCCAAGGACTAGCGACGACCTACGAGCAGTACTTC | CASSQGLATTYEQYF
TRBJ1-2 | TRBD1 | TRBV4-3 | few | TGCGCCAGCAGCCAAGATAACAGGGGGAACTATGGCTACACCTTC | CASSQDNRGNYGYTF
TRBJ2-2 | TRBD1 | TRBV19 | - | TGTGCCAGTAGCATCCTCTCAGGGGGCTCGCGCACCGGGGAGCTGTTTTTT | CASSILSGGSRTGELFF
TRBJ2-3 | TRBD2 | TRBV24-1 | - | TGTGCCACCAGTGATTTTAGCGCGGGGGGAGGAACAGATACGCAGTATTTT | CATSDFSAGGGTDTQYF
TRBJ1-2 | - | TRBV3-1/TRBV3-2 | - | TGTGCCAGCAGCCAAGGGGAGTTCTTCACCTTC | CASSQGEFFTF
TRBJ2-1 | TRBD1 | TRBV5-1 | once | TGCGCCAGCAGCCCACAGGGGGCGGTGGGAGAGAATGAGCAGTTCTTC | CASSPQGAVGENEQFF
TRBJ2-2 | TRBD2 | TRBV5-6 | - | TGTGCCAGCAGTTCGAGCCTAGCGGGAGGAGGCGGGGAGCTGTTTTTT | CASSSSLAGGGGELFF
TRBJ2-2 | - | TRBV6-5 | - | TGTGCCAGCACTAAGACAATCGGGGAGCTGTTTTTT | CASTKTIGELFF
TRBJ2-4 | TRBD1 | TRBV28 | - | TGTGCCAGCAGGGGACAGATCCCCGGGGAAAACATTCAGTACTTC | CASRGQIPGENIQYF
TRBJ1-5 | TRBD1 | TRBV28 | - | TGTGCCAGCAGCCTCGACAGGGAGGATCAGCCCCAGCATTTT | CASSLDREDQPQHF
TRBJ2-2 | TRBD2 | TRBV2 | - | TGTGCTACCACTAGCGGGTACACCGGGGAGCTGTTTTTT | CATTSGYTGELFF
TRBJ1-1 | - | TRBV28 | - | TGTGCCAGCAGCACGACAGGTATCACTGAAGCTTTCTTT | CASSTTGITEAFF
TRBJ2-3 | - | TRBV7-8 | - | TGTGCCAGCAGCCTCGGGTCATACTCCACAGATACGCAGTATTTT | CASSLGSYSTDTQYF
TRBJ2-2 | - | TRBV12-3/TRBV12-4 | - | TGTGCCAGCAGCCGGGATTCCGGGGAGCTGTTTTTT | CASSRDSGELFF
TRBJ1-2 | TRBD1 | TRBV12-3/TRBV12-4 | - | TGTGCCAGCAGAAACGCAGGGGGCTATGGCTACACCTTC | CASRNAGGYGYTF
TRBJ1-6 | - | TRBV9 | few | TGTGCCAGCAGCACCAGAAGCTCCTATAATTCACCCCTCCACTTT | CASSTRSSYNSPLHF
TRBJ2-1 | - | TRBV6-6 | - | TGTGCCAGCAGTCCCTTCCCAGATTACAATGAGCAGTTCTTC | CASSPFPDYNEQFF
TRBJ2-1 | TRBD2 | TRBV24-1 | once | TGTGCCACCAGTGCAACTAGCGGGTCCTACAATGAGCAGTTCTTC | CATSATSGSYNEQFF
TRBJ1-4 | TRBD1 | TRBV2 | - | TGTGCCAGCAGCGTTCAGGGGGCCCGGGGCGAAAAACTGTTTTTT | CASSVQGARGEKLFF
TRBJ2-5 | - | TRBV7-9 | - | TGTGCCAGCAGCGACCGGGAGCTTCGGACCCAGTACTTC | CASSDRELRTQYF
TRBJ1-5 | - | TRBV5-8 | - | TGTGCCAGCAGCTTGGGGAAAGGGAGAGATAGCAATCAGCCCCAGCATTTT | CASSLGKGRDSNQPQHF
TRBJ2-5 | TRBD2 | TRBV10-3 | - | TGTGCCATCGGCGGGGGGTGGGAGACCCAGTACTTC | CAIGGGWETQYF
TRBJ1-1 | - | TRBV6-5 | - | TGTGCCAGCAGGGCTGGGGGGGCTGGATGGACTGAAGCTTTCTTT | CASRAGGAGWTEAFF
TRBJ2-7 | - | TRBV3-1/TRBV3-2 | - | TGTGCCAGCAGCCAAGCCTACCCCGGGAACGAGCAGTACTTC | CASSQAYPGNEQYF
TRBJ1-5 | - | TRBV15 | - | TGTGCCACCAGCTATGGCAATCAGCCCCAGCATTTT | CATSYGNQPQHF
TRBJ2-1 | - | TRBV30 | - | TGTGCCTGGAACACTGGGGCCGGGTCCTACAATGAGCAGTTCTTC | CAWNTGAGSYNEQFF
TRBJ2-1 | TRBD2 | TRBV24-1 | once | TGTGCCACCAGTGATTCTGGACTAGCGGGGGACAATGAGCAGTTCTTC | CATSDSGLAGDNEQFF
TRBJ2-1 | TRBD2 | TRBV5-1 | - | TGCGCCAGCAGCTTGGAGGGGGGACTAGGTTATGGCAATGAGCAGTTCTTC | CASSLEGGLGYGNEQFF
TRBJ2-7 | - | TRBV5-1 | - | TGCGCCAGCGGTTCAGGGGCTTGGGAGCAGTACTTC | CASGSGAWEQYF
TRBJ2-3 | TRBD2 | TRBV2 | - | TGTGCCAGCAGTGGGGGTTCGCGGGGGAGCACAGATACGCAGTATTTT | CASSGGSRGSTDTQYF
TRBJ2-7 | - | TRBV30 | few | TGTGCCTGGAGTGTAGTCAGGCCCTACGAGCAGTACTTC | CAWSVVRPYEQYF
TRBJ2-1 | - | TRBV7-9 | - | TGTGCCAGCAGCCGGGCTAGCGTGAGAGACAATGAGCAGTTCTTC | CASSRASVRDNEQFF
TRBJ1-3 | TRBD1 | TRBV30 | - | TGTGCCTGGACCGACACGGACAGGGGGAGAAACACCATATATTTT | CAWTDTDRGRNTIYF
TRBJ2-7 | - | TRBV3-1/TRBV3-2 | - | TGTGCCAGCAGCCAAGGGCACTATCAGCAGTACTTC | CASSQGHYQQYF
TRBJ2-1 | - | TRBV28 | - | TGTGCCAGCAGTCCTGTTCTGGACGGAGGGGATGAGCAGTTCTTC | CASSPVLDGGDEQFF